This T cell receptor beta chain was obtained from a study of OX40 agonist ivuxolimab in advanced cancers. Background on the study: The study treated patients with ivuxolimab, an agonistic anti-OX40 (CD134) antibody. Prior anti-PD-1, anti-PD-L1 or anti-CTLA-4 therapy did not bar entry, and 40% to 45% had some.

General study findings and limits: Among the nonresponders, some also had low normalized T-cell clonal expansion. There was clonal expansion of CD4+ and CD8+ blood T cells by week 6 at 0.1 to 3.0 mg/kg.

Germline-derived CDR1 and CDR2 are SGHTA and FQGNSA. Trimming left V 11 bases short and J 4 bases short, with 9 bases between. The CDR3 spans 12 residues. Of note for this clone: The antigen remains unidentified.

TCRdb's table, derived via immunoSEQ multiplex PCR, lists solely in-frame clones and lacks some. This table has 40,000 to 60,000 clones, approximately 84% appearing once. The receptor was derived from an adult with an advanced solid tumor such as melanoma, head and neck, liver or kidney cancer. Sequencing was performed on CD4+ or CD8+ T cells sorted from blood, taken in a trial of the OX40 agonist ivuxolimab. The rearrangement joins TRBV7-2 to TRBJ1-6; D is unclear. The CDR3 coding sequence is TGTGCCGGAGGGCAGTATAATTCACCCCTCCACTTT. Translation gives CAGGQYNSPLHF. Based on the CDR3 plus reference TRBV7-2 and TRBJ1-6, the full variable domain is GAGVSQSPSNKVTEKGKDVELRCDPISGHTALYWYRQSLGQGLEFLIYFQGNSAPDKSGLPSDRFSAERTGGSVSTLTIQRTQQEDSAVYLCAGGQYNSPLHFGNGTRLTVT.